These 19 T cell receptor beta chains came from one sample sequenced in a study of read filtering for tumor transcriptome and immune sequencing (TCRdb year 2020). The instrument given in TCRdb is Illumina HiSeq 4000. The Immunoverse kit was used to build TCR libraries from around 420 ng RNA, with molecular barcoded adaptors covering alpha/delta and beta/gamma chains. TCRdb ran its own pipeline on the public reads, namely fastp trimming at Q25 and MiXCR clone calling, and kept in-frame beta chains. Rows with a matching CDR3 protein are joined into one entry that keeps the most common DNA and genes. The sample records about 38,000 distinct CDR3 sequences, about 13% of which are singletons. The leading ten clones occupy roughly 30% of the sample. Sequencing input: a population of CD138-negative cells sorted from bone marrow. The meaning of the sample's cell subset or site label: bone marrow mononuclear cells depleted of CD138+ plasma/myeloma cells by negative magnetic selection. The receptors stem from a donor at least 40 years old with multiple myeloma.

The chain employs TRBV18 and TRBJ2-7; D call uncertain. V was pared by 6 bases and J by 2 bases, with 17 bases between. Germline lookup yields CDR1 KGHSH and CDR2 LQKENI. The CDR3 sequence is 15 residues long. The CDR3 sequence: CASSLNTGFAYEQYF. Written as DNA, the CDR3 is TGTGCCAGCTCCCTAAATACGGGTTTCGCCTACGAGCAGTACTTC.

This clonotype was counted at least ten times. This chain connects TRBV28 to TRBJ2-7; 8 bases map to TRBD1. With V trimmed by 5 bases and J by 2 bases, 8 bases remained unmatched. The CDR3 consists of 15 residues. Germline V gene data show CDR1 as MDHEN and CDR2 as SYDVKM. In nucleotides, the CDR3 is TGTGCCAGCAGTCCCCCCCACAGGGGGGCCTACGAGCAGTACTTC. Protein sequence: CASSPPHRGAYEQYF.

Remarks on this clonotype: A much larger clone lies a single base off, so this may be a read error. The chain has TRBV13 and TRBJ2-4; D tentatively fits TRBD1 or TRBD2 (5 bases each). Germline V gene sequence: CDR1 PRHDT, CDR2 FYEKMQ (reference sequence). The CDR3 sequence is 14 residues long. The CDR3 here is CASSTGDAKNTQYF. CDR3 in DNA: TGTGCCAGCAGCACCGGGGACGCCAAAAACACTCAGTACTTC.

In its sample, this clonotype was seen a few times. The chain couples TRBV5-1 to TRBJ2-3; D uncertain. CDR1 and CDR2 from the germline V gene are SGHRS and YFSETQ. V was shortened by 3 bases and J by 3 bases, with 14 bases between the two germline ends. The CDR3 is made up of 15 amino acids. The CDR3 coding sequence is TGCGCCAGCAGCTCCTTAGATTTTCAAACAGATACGCAGTATTTT. It codes for CASSSLDFQTDTQYF.

At least ten counts were recorded for this clonotype. The chain joins TRBV19 to TRBJ1-5; D may be TRBD1 (5 bases). The germline gives CDR1 LNHDA, CDR2 SQIVND (reference sequence). This CDR3 has 15 amino acids. Trimming left V 4 bases short and J 2 bases short, with 12 bases between. The CDR3 bases are TGTGCCAGTAGTACCACGGACACTGGCAATCAGCCCCAGCATTTT. Its protein product is CASSTTDTGNQPQHF.

The CDR3 spells CASSPGAYGGEQYF. The CDR3 DNA reads TGTGCCAGCAGCCCGGGGGCTTACGGCGGCGAGCAGTACTTC. V is TRBV7-2 and J is TRBJ2-7; D may correspond to TRBD1 or TRBD2 (6 bases each). V was trimmed by 5 bases and J by 6 bases, leaving 17 bases between them. This CDR3 is built from 14 residues. Germline V gives CDR1 SGHTA, CDR2 FQGNSA.

This clonotype was detected a few times. The V and J genes are TRBV12-3 or TRBV12-4 and TRBJ1-5, with a possible D match to TRBD1 (5 bases). Trimming removed 7 bases at V and 5 bases at J, with 15 bases between. This CDR3 spans 14 amino acids. The CDR3 DNA is TGTGCCAGCACATATGGGGCAGGGCATCAGCCCCAGCATTTT. Its translation is CASTYGAGHQPQHF.

This clonotype occurred many times. The chain joins TRBV20-1 to TRBJ2-7; 12 bases agree with TRBD2. The CDR3 is 14 amino acids. Germline V gives CDR1 DFQATT, CDR2 SNEGSKA (reference sequence). J lost 9 bases, V lost 2 bases, and 8 bases had no gene match. The CDR3 bases are TGCAGTGCTAGACCGGGACTAGCGGGCTTGAGGCAGTACTTC. This translates into CSARPGLAGLRQYF.

This clonotype was seen repeatedly, ten times or more. This chain connects TRBV12-3 or TRBV12-4 to TRBJ1-5, with 8 positions matching TRBD1. After removal of 5 bases from V and 6 bases from J, the junction contained 9 bases not matched to a gene. CDR3 size: 15 residues. DNA for the CDR3: TGTGCCAGCAGTGTCGACAGGGGATCGCGTCAGCCCCAGCATTTT. Its protein is CASSVDRGSRQPQHF.

Concerning this clonotype itself: Compared with germline, one end of the junction differs, possibly owing to a read error. The rearrangement uses TRBV5-4 and TRBJ2-7; D is ambiguous. This CDR3 spans 14 amino acids. CDR1 and CDR2 from the germline V gene are SGHNT and YYREEE (reference sequence). This CDR3 reads CASSLEGRCYGQYF. The CDR3 DNA follows: TGTGCCAGCAGCTTGGAAGGCAGGTGCTACGGGCAGTACTTC.

The chain combines TRBV7-2 with TRBJ2-7, with TRBD2 matching 7 bases. Germline-derived CDR1 and CDR2 are SGHTA and FQGNSA. With V trimmed by 1 base and J by 0 bases, 9 bases remained unmatched. This CDR3 comprises 17 residues. CDR3 nucleotide sequence: TGTGCCAGCAGCTTAGGACTAGCCGGGCTCGGCTCCTACGAGCAGTACTTC. Protein: CASSLGLAGLGSYEQYF.

In this sample, this clonotype turned up many times. V and J are TRBV12-3 or TRBV12-4 and TRBJ1-2; the match to TRBD1 covers 8 bases. This CDR3 comprises 14 residues. The trim removed 6 bases at V and 3 bases at J, leaving 6 bases unmatched. CDR3 amino acids: CASRLQGGDYGYTF. The CDR3 DNA reads as TGTGCCAGCAGACTACAGGGGGGTGACTATGGCTACACCTTC.

This clonotype was detected many times. The CDR3 protein is CASSPQTGGGYEQYF. In DNA, the CDR3 is TGTGCCAGCAGCCCCCAGACAGGGGGCGGTTACGAGCAGTACTTC. The genes are TRBV7-9 and TRBJ2-7; 10 bases match TRBD1. CDR1 and CDR2 (germline): SEHNR, FQNEAQ (reference sequence). The CDR3 is made up of 15 amino acids. The J segment lost 4 bases and the V segment lost 5 bases, leaving 8 bases of the junction unmatched.

This clonotype was recorded at least ten times. The chain is built from TRBV12-3 or TRBV12-4 and TRBJ1-2; 9 bases line up with TRBD1. The V and J ends lost 5 bases and 5 bases, in that order; junction bases with no gene match: 3. This CDR3 has 13 residues. CDR3 loop: CASSVQGAYGYTF. CDR3 coding DNA: TGTGCCAGCAGTGTACAGGGGGCATATGGCTACACCTTC.

This clonotype was seen only a few times. A read error is possible here, since a much larger clone lies one base away. This rearrangement joins TRBV7-9 to TRBJ1-1, with D hard to call. CDR3 length: 13 amino acids. Trimming shortened V by 4 bases and J by 4 bases, and 10 bases separated the two germline ends. Germline lookup yields CDR1 SEHNR and CDR2 FQNEAQ (reference sequence). CDR3 sequence (DNA): TGTGCCAGCAGCTCTAACACGAGCACTGAAGCTTTCTTT. It yields the protein CASSSNTSTEAFF.

This clonotype was seen many times. This chain links TRBV3-1 with TRBJ1-4, with D perhaps TRBD1 (6 bases). The germline V gene encodes CDR1 LGHDT and CDR2 YNNKEL (reference sequence). Trimming removed 0 bases from V and 7 bases from J, with 15 bases in between. The CDR3 sequence is 16 residues long. CDR3 bases: TGTGCCAGCAGCCAAGATATGGGGGCAGGTGGTGAAAAACTGTTTTTT. Translating gives CASSQDMGAGGEKLFF.

This clonotype showed up many times. V and J are TRBV6-6 and TRBJ2-2; D perhaps matches TRBD1 (5 bases). Germline V gene data show CDR1 as MNHNY and CDR2 as SVGAGI (reference sequence). Trimming cost V 5 bases and J 0 bases, with 13 bases left between them. The CDR3 contains 16 residues. The CDR3 reads CASSPRQRANTGELFF. The CDR3 nucleotides are TGTGCCAGCAGTCCTCGACAGCGCGCGAACACCGGGGAGCTGTTTTTT.

This clonotype was counted many times. The V call is TRBV20-1, the J call TRBJ2-1; TRBD2 might be the D (6 bases). V shed 0 bases and J shed 7 bases, with 16 bases lying between them. Germline CDR1 DFQATT, CDR2 SNEGSKA (reference sequence). The CDR3 loop spans 15 amino acids. CDR3 nucleotides: TGCAGTGCTAGAGATGCGGGGCTGTCGGGAAATGAGCAGTTCTTC. It yields the protein CSARDAGLSGNEQFF.

This clonotype was picked up a small number of times. V and J are TRBV20-1 and TRBJ2-1; D gene ambiguous. The CDR3 length is 13 residues. V was cut by 3 bases and J by 4 bases, with 10 bases left in between. The germline V gene encodes CDR1 DFQATT and CDR2 SNEGSKA (reference sequence). The CDR3: CSASSMPYNEQFF. In nucleotides, the CDR3 is TGCAGTGCTAGTTCCATGCCTTACAATGAGCAGTTCTTC.